This T cell receptor (beta chain) was observed in a study of cytomegalovirus exposure and HLA in healthy donors (dated by TCRdb to about 2017). For the study in its entirety: An earlier analysis of roughly 500 of the donors reported more than 250 Gb of sequence data and some 120 million unique TCR beta sequences from about 200 million T cells. Roughly 300 gigabases of sequencing data and approximately 80 million unique TCR sequences were included in an early release covering about 700 HLA-typed donors. Of the roughly 400 genotyped donors, 65% to 90% were placed in the genetic ancestry cluster associated with self-reported Caucasian donors. The study was designed to test whether signatures of past pathogen exposure could be identified by cataloging public T cell receptors. The T cell repertoires of 700 or so subjects were profiled by immunosequencing and related to cytomegalovirus serostatus. In addition to the first cohort of around 670 subjects, a separate validation cohort of under 150 different subjects was used. The study combined high-throughput TCR immunosequencing, statistical association of individual TCRs with disease status, and machine learning to predict cytomegalovirus infection status. A later analysis re-examined previously published TCR beta repertoires from more than 600 donors and added high-resolution HLA genotyping to investigate patterns of TCR occurrence. In the later analysis, no new phenotypic data were used to find candidate immune exposures; instead, reliance was placed on TCR beta sequences and their occurrence across donors. An earlier analysis of 587 of the donors applied high-throughput TCR beta sequencing to assess whether each TCR beta V gene segment acted as functional or pseudogenic. Donor age, sex, ethnicity and CMV serostatus were collected together with the repertoire data. In a later genetic analysis, genome-wide SNP genotypes for about 55% of the 666 donors were used, and that subset was treated as a discovery cohort. All discovery cohort repertoires had been generated on a single sequencing platform. HLA typing included class I and class II loci at four-digit resolution. Typing coverage varied by locus: roughly 620-630 donors for A, B, C, DRB1 and DQB1; more than 500 for DQA1; approximately 570 for DPA1; more than 450 for DPB1. Roughly five DR-DQ haplotypes were handled as single units for association and clustering, since linkage in the cohort was strong. Across 300 to 400 genotyped donors of the cohort, an average of about 250,000 unique TCR beta nucleotide sequences per donor were sequenced, and roughly 20% of those sequences were non-productive.

Concerning this clone: The specificity of this receptor is unknown. Base qualities are not recorded, but no much larger clone differs from it by a single base.

Results and caveats for the whole study, not just this receptor: Because the 87-base-pair reads could not distinguish some IMGT-functional V segments, including TRBV6-2 and TRBV6-3, those segments were excluded. Immune exposure information for the cohort was limited to CMV serostatus. It was suggested by the authors that the approach could potentially be generalized to other disease states and immunological phenotypes. A later analysis associated about 17,000 TCR beta sequences with specific HLA alleles at a false discovery rate of 0.05. Only TCR beta chains were sequenced in this cohort, and the absence of alpha or paired-chain data limited detectable features. In a later analysis, the rate of TCR association differed among HLA loci, with DRB1 alleles having the most associated TCRs and HLA-C alleles having the fewest. The classifier was reported to diagnose cytomegalovirus status with high specificity and sensitivity in both the original cohort and the validation cohort. In a later analysis, most CMV-associated TCR beta chains were found to appear HLA-restricted, with HLA associations seemingly driven largely by CMV exposure. According to a later genetic analysis, donors in an Asian-associated ancestry cluster had fewer N-insertions in productive TCRs than the roughly 670-donor mean. In an earlier analysis of approximately 600 of the donors, most TCR beta V segments were observed in productive rearrangements about 90% or about 30% of the time, broadly matching IMGT annotations. A later analysis reported that several top co-occurrence clusters appeared linked to parvovirus B19, influenza, CMV and Epstein-Barr virus. A cluster of highly shared sequence variants was judged likely to be a technical artifact of the sequencing pipeline. The study listed approximately 150 TCR beta chains as associated with cytomegalovirus. Presence/absence analyses assumed roughly uniform sequencing depth across donors, an assumption that may not hold. About 17 rarely observed V segments, including chromosome 9 orphons, were excluded from the earlier analysis of several hundred of the donors because counts were too low. HLA typing was unavailable for some donors at each locus, so association tests used only the typed subset. Correlated functional status among segregating V segments might be attributable to linkage disequilibrium, but an unknown experimental factor could not be ruled out. While some public TCRs were present in many individuals, most TCR sequences turned up only very rarely across donors. A later analysis found that HLA-associated TCR beta chains were more clonally expanded and had lower generation probabilities than equally common non-associated chains. A further reported finding was that TCR beta sequences accurately predicted the HLA-A and HLA-B alleles for most subjects in the first cohort. V-gene and J-gene trimming of TCR beta chains was associated with a missense DCLRE1C variant in a later genetic analysis, and the association was replicated in an independent cohort. Three of the identified cytomegalovirus-associated TCR beta chains were confirmed in vitro to be specific for cytomegalovirus antigens. When HLA alleles, especially DR and DQ, strongly co-occurred, attributing TCR associations to individual alleles was difficult.

Receptors were amplified or captured by the immunoSEQ multiplex PCR assay. The multiplex PCR relied on a mix of 60 forward primers for TCR Vbeta segments and 13 reverse primers for TCR Jbeta segments. A multiplex PCR assay on genomic DNA amplified the CDR3 region of rearranged TCR beta genes. On the Illumina HiSeq System, the amplified TCR beta libraries were sequenced as 87-base-pair reads. The published analysis was carried out like this. In a later analysis, roughly 80 million unique TCR beta chains were counted across the 500 to 850 repertoires, and around 10 million of these chains were shared by at least two donors. Raw reads were error-corrected and collapsed into unique sequences with a nearest-neighbor algorithm that merged closely related sequences to remove PCR and sequencing errors. Alignment of CDR3 sequences to IMGT reference sequences was used to assign V, D and J gene segments. For a sequence to be retained, at least a six-nucleotide match to both a V gene segment and a J gene segment was required. A rearrangement was called productive if the CDR3 had no stop codons and remained in frame with V and J, and every other rearrangement was called non-productive. Following IMGT convention, CDR3 was defined as the stretch from the second conserved V-encoded cysteine to the conserved J-encoded phenylalanine. Sequences without an unambiguous match to a single V gene segment were excluded from the earlier analysis of about 640 of the donors. An earlier analysis of roughly 590 of the donors called V segments functional above 56.7% productive rearrangements and segregating when the between-donor standard deviation exceeded 5%. A statistical classification framework was built for diagnosing cytomegalovirus status from the catalog of TCR beta chain sequences. A later analysis assigned V and J genes by comparing TCR nucleotide sequences with IMGT/GENE-DB human TR gene sequences. The TCRdist pipeline was used in a later analysis to assign CDR3 sequences and most-parsimonious VDJ recombination scenarios. In a later analysis, each TCR beta chain was defined by its CDR3 amino acid sequence together with its V-gene family, and reads lacking a unique V-gene family were excluded. As a way to deal with suspected cross-contamination and a sequencing artifact, a later analysis dropped over 550 nucleotide sequences that were highly shared and had low generation probability. In a later analysis, a clonal expansion index for each public chain was calculated from normalized within-repertoire ranks of inferred template counts. Generation probabilities in a later analysis came from a VDJ recombination model fitted to out-of-frame rearrangements, and those results were checked against IGoR. Hypergeometric tests were used in a later analysis to score TCR-TCR, TCR-HLA and TCR-CMV co-occurrence, with a repertoire-size bias correction applied to the TCR pairs. False discovery rates were estimated in a later analysis by permuting HLA or CMV assignments 20 times. A later analysis grouped co-occurring TCRs with DBSCAN, adding TCRdist sequence similarity when clustering within HLA-allele-positive subsets. Repertoires with fewer than 30,000 or more than 120,000 public chains, plus five repertoires with anomalous nucleotide sharing, were excluded from co-occurrence clustering. Held by TCRdb, this immuneACCESS table contains in-frame sequences only and omits some clones. Under half of the omission traces to an unresolved V gene where checked; the cause of the rest is unknown. D and trimming were read from the DNA, whereas the V and J calls and clone size are those reported in that table. The sample table records approximately 150,000 clones; about 80% of these occur just once. Around a tenth of the sample goes to the ten largest clones.

Based on the germline V gene, the CDR1 and CDR2 sequences are MNHEY and SVGAGI. Taken from cysteine to phenylalanine, the CDR3 has 13 residues. Solely the CDR3 DNA is kept, with 39 bases framed from the first base. V is cut by 2 bases and J by 8 bases, and the space between the germline ends is 13 bases. In total, approximately 690 healthy bone marrow donors made up the cohort. At the time of sampling, all cohort members were nominally healthy, though unrecorded immune exposures were likely present. The donor tested CMV seropositive and was one of the 289 seropositive cohort members. A peripheral blood sample was provided by each donor, and peripheral blood mononuclear cells were used for TCR beta sequencing. Genomic DNA was extracted from the blood cell samples with the Qiagen DNeasy Blood Extraction Kit.

This sequence originates from a man younger than 30 in good health and CMV-seropositive. The sequencing input was PBMCs. The sequence is built from TRBV6-5 and TRBJ2-7; the D gene is possibly TRBD1, with 5 bases matching. The nucleotide sequence is given as TGTGCCAGCAGTTACCAGAAAGGGGCACAGCAGTACTTC. Translation gives CASSYQKGAQQYF.